The present T cell receptor (beta chain) was sequenced within a study of T cell repertoires in cytomegalovirus infection. Overall study context: Public TCR beta signatures marked donors with CMV infection and the matching HLA.

MiXCR, run by TCRdb on the reads, gives a single entry per CDR3 protein. This sample has fewer than 1,000,000 distinct CDR3 sequences, with roughly 31% found just once. Comment on this clonotype: The antigen remains undetermined.

Sequenced material: cultured CD8+ T cells from PBMCs, taken from culture after CMV antigen stimulation. The TCR comes from a human donor in good health (CMV status not recorded). Some clones in this sample may be carry-over from other donors' samples.

This chain's CDR3 is CASSPEMGQNYEQYF. CDR3 nucleotides: TGTGCCAGCTCTCCTGAAATGGGACAGAACTACGAGCAGTACTTC. The chain recombines TRBV18 with TRBJ2-7; 7 nucleotides agree with TRBD1. CDR3 length: 15 amino acids. CDR1 is KGHSH, CDR2 LQKENI, per germline. The trim removed 6 bases at V and 3 bases at J, leaving 11 bases unmatched.